The entry below gives a single T cell receptor beta chain sequence along with its context. In germline, CDR1 is SEHNR, CDR2 FQNEAQ (reference sequence). The CDR3 covers 18 residues. The J segment lost 2 bases and the V segment lost 1 base, leaving 6 bases of the junction unmatched. Sequencing was performed with immunoSEQ multiplex PCR; in TCRdb, only in-frame clones are kept and a portion is missing. The top ten hold 1.5% of the sample, which has some 120,000 clones, approximately 90% seen once. This entry belongs to a study of blood T cell repertoires in COVID-19. Study details: Acute and convalescent COVID-19 specimens originated in the United States, Italy and Spain.

The chain joins TRBV7-9 to TRBJ2-3; 13 nucleotides agree with TRBD2. This clonotype was sampled from a human donor in a cohort sampled during active COVID-19. The material sequenced was peripheral blood. The chain's CDR3 is CASSLVGGLAGTTDTQYF. Here the CDR3 DNA reads TGTGCCAGCAGCTTAGTCGGGGGACTAGCGGGAACCACAGATACGCAGTATTTT.